This T cell receptor (beta chain) was identified during a study of naive and memory T cell subsets (TCRdb year 2017). Regarding the study in general: An open-source, UMI-based TCR alpha and beta sequencing pipeline was applied to sorted naive and memory peripheral blood T cell subsets. RNA was DNase-treated and reverse transcribed with TCR constant-region primers, mostly using SuperScript III. The functional CMV T cell responses agreed completely with IgG serology results.

This clonotype has at least ten counts. Its specific antigen is unknown. No per-base quality is available; no much larger clone lies one base away. TCR alpha and beta chain libraries were amplified separately from the second PCR step onward. CMV status of each donor was established by measuring IFNgamma production from CD4+ T cells after fresh PBMCs were stimulated overnight with CMV viral lysate. CD4 T cells were positively selected using Miltenyi beads, after which CD8 T cells were positively selected from the CD4-negative fraction. Cells were stained for CD3, CD4, CD8, CD45RA, CD27 and a live/dead dye and were sorted on a BD Aria II into four subsets based on CD45RA and CD27. A few healthy volunteers provided blood, and each donor's sample was split into CD4 and CD8 T cells and then further divided into four differentiation subsets. Approximately 120 ml of peripheral blood was collected from each donor, and PBMC were isolated by Ficoll-Paque PLUS density-gradient centrifugation. After sorting, cells were lysed in RLT buffer, RNA was extracted using a Qiagen RNeasy kit, and the extracted RNA was stored at -80 degrees C.

The research as a whole found: No ground truth was available to validate the repertoire findings for the naive and memory subsets. In both CD4 and CD8 cells, the Gini index increased while Shannon and inverse Simpson diversity decreased from naive through CM, EM and EMRA. The abundance of TCRs followed a power law with an exponent that differed between naive and memory subsets yet stayed consistent across the three individuals. Each clonotype was defined as a single alpha or beta chain sequence rather than as a paired alpha/beta receptor. Once error correction was done, more than 90% of naive TCR sequences showed up just once, which made the naive abundance distributions much steeper than those of the memory subsets. RNA-based TCR counts may be influenced by expression changes linked to T cell activation and differentiation.

Its CDR3 holds 14 amino acids, cysteine through phenylalanine. The DNA shown is the 42-base CDR3, in frame from base 1. The junction shows trimming of 5 bases on V and 11 bases on J, and the gene matches do not reach 8 bases of it. From a lookup of the germline V gene, CDR1 and CDR2 are SGHTA and FQGNSA. Libraries were constructed by UMI-ligation and nested PCR. The beta constant-region primer consisted of an equimolar mixture of two oligonucleotides that together covered TRBC1 and TRBC2. A single-stranded oligonucleotide containing the SP2 primer and a 12-nucleotide UMI was joined to the 3' end of the cDNA by T4 RNA ligase 1. Four rounds of PCR were used to amplify ligated cDNA, with nested alpha and beta constant-region primers being used together with the SP2 primer. Incubation of the ligation reaction lasted roughly 20-25 hours at 16 degrees C. PCR2 was typically run as a SYBR Green qPCR and stopped at a predetermined threshold to prevent over-amplification. Apart from the first purification, every purification step used Agencourt AMPure XP magnetic beads. Libraries were quantified by Qubit and checked on a TapeStation, with a main peak expected near 650 bp. Sequencing of the pooled libraries was done on an Illumina MiSeq using v2 2x251 paired-end kits, which typically yielded roughly 1-2.1 million reads per sample. Each sample was pooled at 3 to 4.5 nM, and about 5-8% PhiX was included to help cluster recognition. Regarding the original processing steps: FASTQ reads processed by Demultiplexor were assigned V and J genes by Decombinator through tag matching that tolerated a single base-pair mismatch. Collapsinator relied on UMIs to fix sequencing errors as well as frequency errors caused by PCR heterogeneity. TCRs were translated and CDR3s were extracted from the conserved cysteine to the FGXG phenylalanine by CDR3Translator, with non-productive sequences being flagged. Repertoires were subsampled to equal numbers of UMI-defined TCRs before Gini, Shannon entropy and inverse Simpson indices were calculated. Clonotype abundance distributions were fitted to a power law by maximum likelihood within the linear range. On one naive CD8 sample, the pipeline and MIGEC gave similar UMI counts, unique TCR numbers and clonal distributions. Repertoires were searched for some 7,000 CMV-associated CDR3 sequences compiled from VDJdb and a published dataset. The public reads were reprocessed in TCRdb via fastp at Q25 and MiXCR, keeping in-frame beta chains. Identical CDR3 proteins give one entry, which carries the most common genes and DNA. TCRdb, rather than the study authors, made the V and J calls. A total of some 87,000 distinct CDR3 sequences appear in this sample, 7% of them only once. Over 1.5% of the sample comes from the top ten.

The V and J genes are TRBV7-2 and TRBJ2-1; 11 junctional bases match TRBD2. This clonotype was obtained from a human donor in good health. The material sequenced was central memory CD4+ T cells from blood. The cell subset or site label corresponds to: central memory, CD45RA- CD27+. CDR3 sequence: CASSGPGLAVQQFF. The nucleotide sequence reads as follows: TGTGCCAGCAGCGGACCGGGACTAGCGGTTCAGCAGTTCTTC.